This T cell receptor beta chain was found in a study of technical replicates of blood from a few donors. Per germline, CDR1 SGHVS and CDR2 FNYEAQ. This CDR3 has 14 amino acids. The junction had 9 bases not matched to a gene; V was cut back by 4 bases and J by 8 bases. Method: immunoSEQ multiplex PCR; TCRdb's copy keeps in-frame clones and lacks some. The table records about 100,000 clones, just over 95% of them present only once. The sequenced material came from T cells isolated from PBMCs. This TCR was sampled from a human donor in good health. V is TRBV7-6 and J is TRBJ1-1, with 8 bases identical to TRBD1. CDR3 DNA: TGTGCCAGCAGCTACGGACAGGGTGCCTCCGAAGCTTTCTTT. Protein product: CASSYGQGASEAFF.